The rows below give T cell receptor beta chains drawn from one sample of a study of post-analysis software for immune sequencing data. TCRdb independently ran MiXCR on the PCR reads; one entry per CDR3 protein. This sample carries about 820,000 distinct CDR3 sequences, approximately 50% of them seen once, and the ten largest clones take over 4%. Sequenced material: blood. The origin of the receptors is a girl under 18 with multiple sclerosis. The CDR3 runs from the conserved cysteine through the conserved F or W. A D gene is named only where the DNA matches it firmly. For some rows the clone size is stated as once, few or many, or as a class when expanded; others skip it.

size,V,J,D,CDR3,DNA
-,TRBV6-2/TRBV6-3,TRBJ2-7,-,CASSYSRTTNYEQYF,TGTGCCAGCAGTTACTCGCGCACAACTAACTACGAGCAGTACTTC
-,TRBV7-3,TRBJ2-1,-,CASSPMAVNSYNEQFF,TGTGCCAGCAGTCCAATGGCCGTAAACTCCTACAATGAGCAGTTCTTC
-,TRBV20-1,TRBJ1-2,TRBD1,CSALTGAGYTF,TGCAGTGCTTTAACAGGGGCGGGCTACACCTTC
few,TRBV29-1,TRBJ2-5,TRBD2,CSVVQREGQETQYF,TGCAGCGTTGTTCAGCGGGAGGGCCAAGAGACCCAGTACTTC
-,TRBV2,TRBJ2-4,-,CASSEELGVKNIQYF,TGTGCCAGCAGTGAAGAACTGGGAGTAAAAAACATTCAGTACTTC
-,TRBV6-6,TRBJ2-1,TRBD2,CATQGLAEFNEQFF,TGTGCCACTCAGGGACTAGCGGAGTTCAATGAGCAGTTCTTC
-,TRBV7-6,TRBJ2-5,TRBD1,CATSDRARETQYF,TGTGCCACCTCGGACAGGGCGCGGGAGACCCAGTACTTC
few,TRBV29-1,TRBJ2-1,-,CSALVNEQFF,TGCAGCGCCCTGGTAAATGAGCAGTTCTTC
few,TRBV2,TRBJ1-2,-,CASSEFPSPQGYTF,TGTGCCAGCAGTGAATTCCCCTCGCCCCAAGGCTACACCTTC
-,TRBV3-1,TRBJ2-1,-,CASSQPGLSSSYNEQFF,TGTGCCAGCAGCCAGCCCGGACTTTCCAGCTCCTACAATGAGCAGTTCTTC
-,TRBV6-2/TRBV6-3,TRBJ2-7,-,CASSYSSGSRSRCEQYF,TGTGCCAGCAGTTACTCGTCCGGGAGTCGATCCCGGTGCGAGCAGTACTTC
-,TRBV12-3/TRBV12-4,TRBJ2-4,TRBD1,CASSLGAGTGLELAKNIQYF,TGTGCCAGCAGTTTGGGGGCGGGGACAGGGCTGGAACTAGCCAAAAACATTCAGTACTTC
few,TRBV7-9,TRBJ2-1,TRBD2,CASSLVGGGGNEQFF,TGTGCCAGCAGCTTGGTTGGCGGGGGGGGAAATGAGCAGTTCTTC
-,TRBV10-3,TRBJ2-1,-,CAISESVLSSYNEQFF,TGTGCCATCAGTGAGTCGGTACTCAGCTCCTACAATGAGCAGTTCTTC
-,TRBV2,TRBJ2-1,-,CASRIQRDGQFF,TGTGCCAGCAGAATCCAACGGGATGGGCAGTTCTTC
-,TRBV7-7,TRBJ2-1,-,CASSLSGSNEQFF,TGTGCCAGCAGCTTATCAGGGAGCAATGAGCAGTTCTTC
-,TRBV7-3,TRBJ2-7,-,CASSLKQIPYEQYF,TGTGCCAGCAGCTTAAAACAGATCCCCTACGAGCAGTACTTC
-,TRBV20-1,TRBJ2-5,-,CSAVPSPRSQETQYF,TGCAGTGCTGTACCCAGCCCCAGGAGCCAAGAGACCCAGTACTTC
-,TRBV6-5,TRBJ2-7,TRBD2,CASSELAGAYEQYF,TGTGCCAGCAGCGAACTAGCGGGGGCCTACGAGCAGTACTTC
once,TRBV3-1,TRBJ2-5,TRBD2,CASSQDMRGLAGDETQYF,TGTGCCAGCAGCCAAGACATGAGGGGACTAGCGGGAGATGAGACCCAGTACTTC
few,TRBV4-1,TRBJ2-5,TRBD2,CASSQEKRGGEETQYF,TGCGCCAGCAGCCAAGAAAAGCGGGGGGGCGAAGAGACCCAGTACTTC
-,TRBV12-3/TRBV12-4,TRBJ2-5,TRBD1,CASSPDRVQYF,TGTGCCAGCAGTCCCGACAGGGTTCAGTACTTC
-,TRBV4-1,TRBJ1-1,-,CASSHANTEAFF,TGCGCCAGCAGCCATGCAAACACTGAAGCTTTCTTT
-,TRBV29-1,TRBJ2-1,TRBD2,CSVENLAGRLTSYNEQFF,TGCAGCGTTGAGAATCTAGCGGGAAGACTGACGTCCTACAATGAGCAGTTCTTC
-,TRBV5-1,TRBJ2-6,-,CASGSIGPRSGANVLTF,TGCGCCAGTGGGTCAATAGGACCCCGCTCTGGGGCCAACGTCCTGACTTTC
-,TRBV30,TRBJ2-1,TRBD1,CAWHGQELEQFF,TGTGCCTGGCATGGACAGGAACTTGAGCAGTTCTTC
few,TRBV28,TRBJ2-7,-,CASTPVVSSLYEQYF,TGTGCCAGCACCCCGGTAGTCTCATCCCTCTACGAGCAGTACTTC
-,TRBV29-1,TRBJ2-1,-,CSIHPLGGTIHEQFF,TGCAGCATCCATCCGTTGGGGGGTACAATCCATGAGCAGTTCTTC
-,TRBV20-1,TRBJ2-3,-,CSARWIGRADTQYF,TGCAGTGCTAGATGGATAGGACGGGCAGATACGCAGTATTTT
-,TRBV6-1,TRBJ2-5,-,CASSEETYQETQYF,TGTGCCAGCAGTGAAGAGACGTACCAAGAGACCCAGTACTTC
few,TRBV12-5,TRBJ2-4,-,CASGLQRGEKNIQYF,TGTGCTAGTGGTTTGCAGAGGGGTGAAAAAAACATTCAGTACTTC
few,TRBV11-2,TRBJ2-5,-,CASSLEAVRETQYF,TGTGCCAGCAGCTTAGAGGCGGTACGAGAGACCCAGTACTTC
-,TRBV7-9,TRBJ1-5,-,CASSLTGSVPQHF,TGTGCCAGCAGCCTAACCGGCTCAGTGCCCCAGCATTTT
once,TRBV7-9,TRBJ2-1,-,CASRVTPRDEQFF,TGTGCCAGCAGGGTGACACCTAGGGATGAGCAGTTCTTC
few,TRBV7-2,TRBJ2-4,-,CASSLYGVNIQYF,TGTGCCAGCAGCTTATACGGCGTAAACATTCAGTACTTC
-,TRBV19,TRBJ1-1,-,CASSTGPYTEAFF,TGTGCCAGTAGTACAGGACCCTACACTGAAGCTTTCTTT
-,TRBV14,TRBJ2-5,TRBD2,CASSLFSGSYEQYF,TGTGCCAGCAGCCTATTTAGCGGGAGCTATGAGCAGTACTTC
-,TRBV5-6,TRBJ1-5,-,CASSPGPGQPQHF,TGTGCCAGCAGCCCGGGGCCGGGACAGCCCCAGCATTTT
few,TRBV29-1,TRBJ2-3,-,CSVDGDGTDTQYF,TGCAGCGTTGACGGGGACGGCACAGATACGCAGTATTTT
once,TRBV20-1,TRBJ2-7,-,CSAREPGNSEQYF,TGCAGTGCTAGAGAACCCGGGAATTCCGAGCAGTACTTC
-,TRBV29-1,TRBJ1-2,TRBD1,CSVDEGQTDAYGYTF,TGCAGCGTTGACGAGGGACAGACGGATGCGTATGGCTACACCTTC
few,TRBV7-2,TRBJ2-3,TRBD2,CASSLILAATDTQYF,TGTGCCAGCAGCTTAATCCTAGCGGCAACTGATACGCAGTATTTT
-,TRBV29-1,TRBJ1-1,TRBD1,CSSGQGADTEAFF,TGCAGCTCTGGACAGGGGGCGGACACTGAAGCTTTCTTT
few,TRBV10-3,TRBJ2-5,TRBD1,CAISEPGLTGKETQYF,TGTGCCATCAGTGAGCCGGGGTTGACAGGGAAAGAGACCCAGTACTTC
-,TRBV28,TRBJ2-1,-,CASSLCCGGKWNEQFF,TGTGCCAGCAGTTTATGCTGTGGCGGGAAGTGGAATGAGCAGTTCTTC
-,TRBV7-9,TRBJ2-3,-,CASSLVRASTDTQYF,TGTGCCAGCAGCTTAGTTCGGGCCAGCACAGATACGCAGTATTTT
once,TRBV15,TRBJ2-7,TRBD1,CATSRDRGKYEQYF,TGTGCCACCAGCCGGGACAGGGGGAAGTACGAGCAGTACTTC
-,TRBV7-9,TRBJ1-2,-,CASSYGLDDYTF,TGTGCCAGCAGCTACGGACTGGATGACTACACCTTC
-,TRBV11-2,TRBJ1-6,-,CASSLVGTLNSPLHF,TGTGCCAGCAGCTTAGTCGGGACACTTAATTCACCCCTCCACTTT
-,TRBV6-5,TRBJ2-1,-,CASSPGTSARWFF,TGTGCCAGCAGCCCCGGGACCTCCGCCAGATGGTTCTTC
-,TRBV29-1,TRBJ2-7,-,CSVLPGPPYEQYF,TGCAGCGTCCTCCCGGGACCACCCTACGAGCAGTACTTC
-,TRBV12-5,TRBJ1-2,-,CASGPNYGYTF,TGTGCTAGTGGTCCTAACTATGGCTACACCTTC
-,TRBV5-1,TRBJ1-2,-,CASSLAQNYYTF,TGCGCCAGCAGCTTGGCTCAGAACTACTACACCTTC